The 26 T cell receptor beta chains in this list originate from one sample, sequenced in a study of cytomegalovirus exposure and HLA in healthy donors. 60 Vbeta and 13 Jbeta primers were used in PCR. Some clones are missing from TCRdb's copy, which holds only in-frame ones; the method was immunoSEQ multiplex PCR. The profile shows about 160,000 clones, 84% of them singletons. The source material was PBMCs. These receptors were collected from a man aged 45-60 years in good health and CMV-seropositive.

This clone was detected once. V is TRBV18 and J is TRBJ2-5, with a tentative D call TRBD2 (6 bases). Per germline, CDR1 KGHSH and CDR2 LQKENI. Between the trimmed V and J ends, which lost 1 base and 4 bases, there was a span of 10 bases. This CDR3 has 14 residues. The CDR3 region has the DNA TGTGCCAGCTCACCACGACTAGAGGGAGAGACCCAGTACTTC. Its translation is CASSPRLEGETQYF.

Note on this clone: The junction does not match germline at one end; this may be a read error. V is TRBV28 and J is TRBJ1-1; 9 bases are a match to TRBD1. Germline V gene sequence: CDR1 MDHEN, CDR2 SYDVKM. This CDR3 contains 15 residues. The CDR3 DNA is TGTGCCAGCAGTTCACCCGGGACAGGGAACATTGAAGCTTTCTTT. It translates to CASSSPGTGNIEAFF.

The chain is built from TRBV4-1 and TRBJ2-7, with D tentatively TRBD1 (5 bases). V was trimmed by 1 base and J by 3 bases, leaving 22 bases between them. CDR1 and CDR2 (germline): MGHRA, YSYEKL. This CDR3 contains 18 residues. In DNA, the CDR3 is TGCGCCAGCAGCCAAGCCCATATAAGACAGATAGTCAGCTACGAGCAGTACTTC. Translating it yields CASSQAHIRQIVSYEQYF.

The chain links TRBV27 to TRBJ1-4; D gene unclear. V was trimmed by 5 bases and J by 7 bases, leaving 8 bases between them. The CDR3 is 12 amino acids. Germline V CDR1 and CDR2: MNHEY, SMNVEV (reference sequence). CDR3 nucleotides: TGTGCCAGCAGTCGAGCGGGTGAAAAACTGTTTTTT. Translation gives CASSRAGEKLFF.

The genes are TRBV7-6 and TRBJ2-2, with D possibly TRBD1 on 6 matching bases. V lost 2 bases and J lost 3, with 13 bases in between. The germline V gene has CDR1 SGHVS and CDR2 FNYEAQ. The CDR3 totals 16 residues. CDR3 in amino acids: CASSLPLAGDTGELFF. DNA of the CDR3: TGTGCCAGCAGCTTACCCCTGGCAGGGGACACCGGGGAGCTGTTTTTT.

The gene calls are TRBV7-3 and TRBJ2-1; 7 nucleotides match TRBD2. Per the germline V gene, CDR1 is SGHTA and CDR2 is FQGTGA. V lost 2 bases and J lost 5; bases outside the gene matches: 9. This CDR3 region has 16 residues. The CDR3 protein is CASSLGPAGRDNEQFF. CDR3 DNA sequence: TGTGCCAGCAGCTTAGGCCCAGCGGGGAGGGACAATGAGCAGTTCTTC. The entire variable domain, with the rest obtained from reference TRBV7-3 and TRBJ2-1, is as follows: GAGVSQTPSNKVTEKGKYVELRCDPISGHTALYWYRQSLGQGPEFLIYFQGTGAADDSGLPNDRFFAVRPEGSVSTLKIQRTERGDSAVYLCASSLGPAGRDNEQFFGPGTRLTVL.

The chain joins TRBV11-1 to TRBJ1-6, with D hard to call. The CDR3 covers 14 residues. Germline V lookup: CDR1 SGHAT, CDR2 FQDESV (reference sequence). Trimming shortened V by 3 bases and J by 9 bases, and 12 bases separated the two germline ends. The CDR3 sequence is CASSLSQVASPLHF. The CDR3 nucleotides are TGTGCCAGCAGCTTGAGTCAAGTTGCTTCACCCCTCCACTTT. Based on the CDR3 plus reference TRBV11-1 and TRBJ1-6, the full variable domain is EAEVAQSPRYKITEKSQAVAFWCDPISGHATLYWYRQILGQGPELLVQFQDESVVDDSQLPKDRFSAERLKGVDSTLKIQPAELGDSAMYLCASSLSQVASPLHFGNGTRLTVT.

V is TRBV18 and J is TRBJ2-1; the D is unclear. Trimming removed 3 bases at V and 4 bases at J, with 13 bases between. Germline CDR1 is KGHSH and CDR2 is LQKENI. The CDR3 runs 15 residues. CDR3 sequence (DNA): TGTGCCAGCTCACCCCCTGCGGTAACTTACAATGAGCAGTTCTTC. Translating it yields CASSPPAVTYNEQFF. Full variable domain (missing parts from reference TRBV18 and TRBJ2-1): NAGVMQNPRHLVRRRGQEARLRCSPMKGHSHVYWYRQLPEEGLKFMVYLQKENIIDESGMPKERFSAEFPKEGPSILRIQQVVRGDSAAYFCASSPPAVTYNEQFFGPGTRLTVL.

This sequence joins TRBV4-1 and TRBJ1-2, with D perhaps matching TRBD1 (6 bases). CDR1 and CDR2 from the germline V gene are MGHRA and YSYEKL. CDR3 length: 14 residues. The germline V and J ends were trimmed by 3 bases and 8 bases, with 16 bases remaining between them. The CDR3 sequence: CASSHPDSGGGYTF. CDR3 DNA: TGCGCCAGCAGCCACCCCGACTCGGGGGGCGGCTACACCTTC.

This chain uses TRBV19 with TRBJ2-2; 7 nucleotides agree with TRBD1. CDR3 length equals 15 residues. The junction had 11 bases not matched to a gene; V was cut back by 10 bases and J by 3 bases. Per germline, CDR1 LNHDA and CDR2 SQIVND (reference sequence). The chain's CDR3 is CATRVGTVDTGELFF. In nucleotides, the CDR3 is TGTGCCACCCGAGTAGGGACAGTCGACACCGGGGAGCTGTTTTTT. Full variable domain (missing parts from reference TRBV19 and TRBJ2-2): DGGITQSPKYLFRKEGQNVTLSCEQNLNHDAMYWYRQDPGQGLRLIYYSQIVNDFQKGDIAEGYSVSREKKESFPLTVTSAQKNPTAFYLCATRVGTVDTGELFFGEGSRLTVL.

This clone was counted once. This sequence joins TRBV6-6 and TRBJ2-2; 7 bases map to TRBD1. J gave up 0 bases and V 2 bases, and 0 bases lay outside the gene matches. Per germline, CDR1 MNHNY and CDR2 SVGAGI (reference sequence). The CDR3 consists of 15 residues. The chain's CDR3 is CASSYGQANTGELFF. DNA of the CDR3: TGTGCCAGCAGTTACGGACAGGCGAACACCGGGGAGCTGTTTTTT.

This chain links TRBV5-4 with TRBJ1-2; D is possibly TRBD1 (6 bases). V was clipped by 2 bases and J by 5 bases, with 16 bases between them. CDR1 and CDR2 from the germline V gene are SGHNT and YYREEE (reference sequence). The CDR3 runs 15 residues. CDR3 sequence reads: CASSFVRTEQYGYTF. In nucleotides, the CDR3 is TGTGCCAGCAGCTTTGTGCGGACAGAGCAATATGGCTACACCTTC.

This chain links TRBV7-8 with TRBJ2-5; D is possibly TRBD1 (6 bases). The CDR3 has 13 amino acids. Germline V gene sequence: CDR1 SGHVS, CDR2 FQNEAQ. Trimming shortened V by 2 bases and J by 5 bases, and 9 bases separated the two germline ends. CDR3 sequence reads: CASSLSGVETQYF. In nucleotides, the CDR3 is TGTGCCAGCAGCTTATCAGGGGTGGAGACCCAGTACTTC.

This chain uses TRBV6-5 with TRBJ2-7, with 8 bases matching TRBD1. Germline CDR1 reads MNHEY; CDR2 reads SVGAGI. The junction had 1 base not matched to a gene; V was cut back by 6 bases and J by 3 bases. CDR3 length: 12 amino acids. CDR3 sequence: CASRDRVYEQYF. The CDR3 region has the DNA TGTGCCAGCAGGGACAGGGTCTACGAGCAGTACTTC.

The rearrangement uses TRBV29-1 and TRBJ2-5; 8 bases are shared with TRBD1. The CDR3 is 16 residues long. CDR1 is SQVTM and CDR2 is ANQGSEA in the germline V gene. Trimming removed 0 bases from V and 9 bases from J; junction bases left unmatched: 15. This chain's CDR3 is CSVEERRDRNIGPQYF. Written as DNA, the CDR3 is TGCAGCGTTGAAGAAAGGCGGGACAGGAACATAGGGCCCCAGTACTTC. Full variable domain (remainder filled in from reference TRBV29-1 and TRBJ2-5): SAVISQKPSRDICQRGTSLTIQCQVDSQVTMMFWYRQQPGQSLTLIATANQGSEATYESGFVIDKFPISRPNLTFSTLTVSNMSPEDSSIYLCSVEERRDRNIGPQYFGPGTRLLVL.

This chain uses TRBV29-1 with TRBJ1-2; possibly TRBD1 for D (5 bases). From germline, CDR1 is SQVTM and CDR2 ANQGSEA. Between the trimmed V and J ends, which lost 5 bases and 4 bases, there was a span of 14 bases. This CDR3 spans 13 amino acids. CDR3 nucleotide sequence: TGCAGCGTTCGTGGGGGAGGTTTCTATGGCTACACCTTC. Its translation is CSVRGGGFYGYTF.

In nucleotides, the CDR3 is TGCAGCGTTGAAGATCGGGGTGGGGTTGAGCAGTTCTTC. Its translation: CSVEDRGGVEQFF. This chain joins TRBV29-1 and TRBJ2-1, with TRBD2 as a possible D gene (5 bases). Germline V gene sequence: CDR1 SQVTM, CDR2 ANQGSEA. This CDR3 has 13 residues. V dropped 0 bases and J dropped 9 bases, with 12 bases sitting between them.

This clone was seen a handful of times. The chain employs TRBV27 and TRBJ1-5; the D gene is possibly TRBD1 (6 bases). The V end was cut by 6 bases, the J end by 6 bases, with 9 bases between. This CDR3 has 12 residues. Germline V gene data show CDR1 as MNHEY and CDR2 as SMNVEV (reference sequence). The CDR3 bases are TGTGCCAGCAGCCCACAGGGTCAGCCCCAGCATTTT. This translates into CASSPQGQPQHF.

This clone was counted only a few times. The CDR3 nucleotides are TGTGCCAGCAGTCTAGCGGAGACTAGCACAGATACGCAGTATTTT. Translated: CASSLAETSTDTQYF. The rearrangement uses TRBV6-1 and TRBJ2-3, with TRBD2 identical over 7 bases. With V trimmed by 5 bases and J by 0 bases, 5 bases remained unmatched. This CDR3 is built from 15 residues. Per germline, CDR1 MNHNS and CDR2 SASEGT.

The chain carries TRBV6-1 and TRBJ1-3; maybe TRBD1 (6 bases). The germline CDR1 and CDR2 sequences are MNHNS and SASEGT. The V and J ends lost 3 bases and 1 base respectively, with 13 bases between them. The CDR3 covers 16 residues. The CDR3 sequence: CASSDPRGPSGNTIYF. In DNA, the CDR3 is TGTGCCAGCAGTGATCCCAGGGGCCCTTCTGGAAACACCATATATTTT.

The sample holds a few counts of this clone. The rearrangement uses TRBV7-3 and TRBJ2-3, with a weak D call TRBD2 (6 bases). Germline V gives CDR1 SGHTA, CDR2 FQGTGA. V was pared by 2 bases and J by 5 bases, with 11 bases between. The CDR3 has 14 residues. This chain's CDR3 is CASSLAGGLDTQYF. The CDR3 DNA reads as TGTGCCAGCAGCTTAGCTGGGGGACTAGATACGCAGTATTTT.

The V call is TRBV2, the J call TRBJ2-2; D is possibly TRBD2 (6 bases). The V end lost 5 bases, the J end lost 6 bases, and 13 bases lay between the germline ends. Germline lookup yields CDR1 SNHLY and CDR2 FYNNEI. The CDR3 sequence is 14 residues long. The CDR3 loop is CASSLRSGSGELFF. The CDR3 nucleotides are TGTGCCAGCAGTTTGAGAAGCGGGTCCGGGGAGCTGTTTTTT.

Only a few counts were recorded for this clone. V and J are TRBV7-9 and TRBJ2-2; possible D gene TRBD2, 5 bases. Per germline, CDR1 SEHNR and CDR2 FQNEAQ (reference sequence). CDR3 length: 14 amino acids. With 5 bases removed from V and 5 bases from J, the gap between germline ends came to 12 bases. CDR3: CASSTPSRTGELFF. The CDR3 region has the DNA TGTGCCAGCAGCACCCCTAGCAGAACCGGGGAGCTGTTTTTT.

V is TRBV6-4 and J is TRBJ2-2, with D perhaps matching TRBD2 (6 bases). CDR1 is MRHNA and CDR2 is SNTAGT in the germline V gene. This CDR3 contains 15 residues. Deletions cut 5 bases from V and 6 bases from J, with 16 bases between. CDR3 coding DNA: TGTGCCAGCAGTCTAAGTCCTGGAGGGGCCGGGGAGCTGTTTTTT. Its translation is CASSLSPGGAGELFF.

Turning to this clone: With a much larger clone just one base away, this may be a read error. The rearrangement links TRBV11-3 to TRBJ2-3, with unresolved D. Trimming left V 5 bases short and J 4 bases short, with 7 bases between. Germline values: CDR1 SGHNT, CDR2 YENEEA. The CDR3 has 12 amino acids. The CDR3 region is CASSPPADTQYF. CDR3 nucleotides: TGTGCCAGCAGCCCTCCAGCAGATACGCAGTATTTT.

For the CDR3, the DNA is TGTGCCAGCAGACCGGGACTAGCGGACAATGAGCAGTTCTTC. Amino acid sequence: CASRPGLADNEQFF. The chain links TRBV11-3 to TRBJ2-1; 11 nucleotides line up with TRBD2. The CDR3 is 14 amino acids. Trimming at V came to 6 bases and at J to 5 bases, leaving 3 bases not matched to a gene. Looked up from germline, CDR1 is SGHNT and CDR2 is YENEEA.